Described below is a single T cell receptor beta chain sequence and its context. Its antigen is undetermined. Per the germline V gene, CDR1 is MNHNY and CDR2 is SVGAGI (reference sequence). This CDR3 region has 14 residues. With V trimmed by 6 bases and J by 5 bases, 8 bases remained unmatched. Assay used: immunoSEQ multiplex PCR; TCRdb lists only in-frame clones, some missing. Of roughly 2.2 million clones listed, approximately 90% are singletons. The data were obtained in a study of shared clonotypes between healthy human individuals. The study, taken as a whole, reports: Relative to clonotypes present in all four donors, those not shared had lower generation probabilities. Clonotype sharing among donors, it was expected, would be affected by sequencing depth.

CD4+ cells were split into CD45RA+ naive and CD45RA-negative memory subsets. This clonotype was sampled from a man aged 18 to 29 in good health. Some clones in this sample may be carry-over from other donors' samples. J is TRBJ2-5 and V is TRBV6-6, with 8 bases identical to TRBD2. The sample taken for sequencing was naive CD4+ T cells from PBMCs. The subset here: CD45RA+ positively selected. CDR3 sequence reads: CASSISGTSETQYF. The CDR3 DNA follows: TGTGCCAGCAGCATTAGCGGGACGTCGGAGACCCAGTACTTC.